This T cell receptor beta chain was sequenced for a study of blood T cell repertoires in COVID-19. On the study more broadly: PBMCs, B-cell-depleted T cells, or T cells were the source of the cDNA or gDNA that made up the material.

Assay used: immunoSEQ multiplex PCR; TCRdb lists only in-frame clones, some missing. The data show about 260,000 clones, with 80% to 90% seen just once and under 2.5% held by the top ten. Germline assignment: CDR1 KGHSH and CDR2 LQKENI. V gave up 4 bases and J gave up 8 bases; unmatched junction bases: 6. The CDR3 runs to 14 residues. V and J are TRBV18 and TRBJ2-1; 9 bases line up with TRBD1. The sequencing sample was made of peripheral blood. This sequence was found in a woman between 45 and 60 years old with acute or convalescent COVID-19. CDR3 sequence: CASSRRTGEDEQFF. CDR3 DNA: TGTGCCAGCTCACGAAGGACAGGGGAGGATGAGCAGTTCTTC.